This passage covers 10 T cell receptor beta chains from one sample sequenced in a study of OX40 agonist ivuxolimab in advanced cancers. Sequencing used immunoSEQ multiplex PCR; TCRdb keeps in-frame clones, though not all of them. The sample records 34,000 or so clones, about four fifths being singletons. The source was CD4+ or CD8+ T cells sorted from blood, collected in a trial of the OX40 agonist ivuxolimab. These TCRs come from an adult with an advanced solid tumor such as melanoma, head and neck, liver or kidney cancer.

This clone was seen only a few times. The chain employs TRBV9 and TRBJ2-2; no definite D call. V shed 0 bases and J shed 2 bases, with 8 bases lying between them. The CDR3 sequence is 15 residues long. Per germline, CDR1 SGDLS and CDR2 YYNGEE. CDR3: CASSVEQLNTGELFF. The CDR3 nucleotides are TGTGCCAGCAGCGTAGAACAGCTCAACACCGGGGAGCTGTTTTTT.

The chain links TRBV7-3 to TRBJ2-7, with TRBD1 matching 9 bases. This CDR3 comprises 16 residues. V gave up 5 bases and J gave up 0 bases; unmatched junction bases: 8. The germline CDR1 and CDR2 sequences are SGHTA and FQGTGA. Here the CDR3 DNA reads TGTGCCAGCAGCGGACACAGGGGGCGAGACTCCTACGAGCAGTACTTC. It yields the protein CASSGHRGRDSYEQYF. Full variable domain (missing parts from reference TRBV7-3 and TRBJ2-7): GAGVSQTPSNKVTEKGKYVELRCDPISGHTALYWYRQSLGQGPEFLIYFQGTGAADDSGLPNDRFFAVRPEGSVSTLKIQRTERGDSAVYLCASSGHRGRDSYEQYFGPGTRLTVT.

This chain links TRBV28 with TRBJ1-2; no clear D. Germline lookup yields CDR1 MDHEN and CDR2 SYDVKM. The V end was cut by 10 bases, the J end by 8 bases, with 11 bases between. The CDR3 has 10 residues. This CDR3 reads CATRTAGYTF. As DNA, the CDR3 is TGTGCCACCAGAACGGCGGGCTACACCTTC.

This chain links TRBV19 with TRBJ1-1; D call uncertain. Germline assignment: CDR1 LNHDA and CDR2 SQIVND (reference sequence). This CDR3 spans 14 amino acids. V gave up 5 bases and J gave up 1 base, with 11 bases separating them. CDR3: CASSAWAGNTEAFF. As DNA, the CDR3 is TGTGCCAGTAGTGCGTGGGCAGGGAACACTGAAGCTTTCTTT.

The chain uses TRBV28 and TRBJ2-7; 10 bases map to TRBD2. The ends lost 5 bases at V and 0 bases at J; junction bases unmatched: 13. This CDR3 is 18 amino acids long. Germline CDR1 and CDR2: MDHEN and SYDVKM. The CDR3 sequence: CASSQARLAGARSYEQYF. The CDR3 region has the DNA TGTGCCAGCAGTCAAGCACGGCTAGCGGGAGCCCGCTCCTACGAGCAGTACTTC.

To note about this clone: Other DNA sequences of this sample code for an identical CDR3. V is TRBV7-9 and J is TRBJ1-5; 7 bases are shared with TRBD1. The CDR3 covers 13 residues. In germline, CDR1 is SEHNR, CDR2 FQNEAQ (reference sequence). Germline trimming cut 1 base from V and 7 bases from J; bases unmatched to any gene: 1. CDR3 in amino acids: CASSLGRGQPQHF. The CDR3 DNA reads TGTGCCAGCAGCTTAGGCAGGGGGCAGCCCCAGCATTTT.

The V and J genes are TRBV4-1 and TRBJ2-5; TRBD1 matches at 10 bases. Near its end, the DNA agrees better with TRBJ2-7, so the J call may be wrong. Germline CDR1 reads MGHRA; CDR2 reads YSYEKL. The CDR3 length is 15 residues. The CDR3: CASSRPGQGFHEQYF. CDR3 sequence (DNA): TGCGCCAGCAGCCGCCCGGGACAGGGGTTTCACGAGCAGTACTTC.

This chain uses TRBV7-2 with TRBJ1-1, with D tentatively TRBD1 (5 bases). With 4 bases removed from V and 0 bases from J, the gap between germline ends came to 15 bases. This CDR3 comprises 16 residues. Germline V gene lookup returns CDR1 SGHTA and CDR2 FQGNSA. The CDR3 loop reads CASSSGNLGLNTEAFF. The CDR3 DNA reads TGTGCCAGCAGCTCAGGGAATTTGGGGCTGAACACTGAAGCTTTCTTT.

The chain is built from TRBV6-1 and TRBJ2-5; TRBD1 matches 8 bases. Germline CDR1 MNHNS, CDR2 SASEGT. CDR3 size: 13 residues. V shed 8 bases, J shed 2 bases, and the junction held 4 bases outside the gene matches. The CDR3 DNA sequence: TGTGCCAGCCTCGGGACAGGTCAAGAGACCCAGTACTTC. Protein product: CASLGTGQETQYF.

This clone came up a few times. The chain has TRBV2 and TRBJ1-1; D possibly corresponds to TRBD1 (6 bases). The CDR3 is 13 amino acids. Germline V CDR1 and CDR2: SNHLY, FYNNEI. The germline V and J ends were trimmed by 8 bases and 5 bases, with 15 bases remaining between them. The CDR3 DNA is TGTGCCAGCTCCGTACAGGGACGGACTGAAGCTTTCTTT. Protein product: CASSVQGRTEAFF.